The 18 T cell receptor beta chains below were found in one sample sequenced in a study of blood T cells in healthy people across ages. Combining a sample-barcoded 5' primer with a J-beta primer mix, a second PCR ran for about 7 to 12 cycles. TCRdb ran MiXCR on the 5' RACE reads and lists one entry per CDR3 protein. The repertoire holds about 1,500,000 distinct CDR3 sequences, with around two fifths as singletons. Specimen: blood. The receptors here all came from a woman aged 18-29 years in good health.

With regard to this clonotype: The junction does not match germline at one end; this may be a read error. The rearrangement uses TRBV5-1 and TRBJ2-5, with D possibly called TRBD1 or TRBD2 (5 bases each). The germline V gene has CDR1 SGHRS and CDR2 YFSETQ. There are 13 residues in the CDR3. The CDR3 coding sequence is TGTGCCAGCAGCTTGGGACCTAAAGAGACCCAGTACTTC. It specifies CASSLGPKETQYF.

The chain couples TRBV29-1 to TRBJ2-7; 12 bases are a match to TRBD2. V was pared by 4 bases and J by 7 bases, with 26 bases of the junction left unmatched. From germline, CDR1 is SQVTM and CDR2 ANQGSEA. The CDR3 consists of 20 residues. CDR3 in DNA: TGCAGCGTTGGGCCTGACTGGGCTAGCGGGAGGGCGAGCTCCTACAATGAGCAGTACTTC. Protein: CSVGPDWASGRASSYNEQYF.

J is TRBJ2-3 and V is TRBV30; no definite D call. This CDR3 is 10 amino acids long. Trimming cost V 3 bases and J 6 bases, with 4 bases left between them. The germline CDR1 and CDR2 sequences are GTSNPN and SVGIG (reference sequence). CDR3: CAWRLDTQYF. Written as DNA, the CDR3 is TGTGCCTGGAGATTGGATACGCAGTATTTT. The whole variable domain, filled in from reference TRBV30 and TRBJ2-3, reads SQTIHQWPATLVQPVGSPLSLECTVEGTSNPNLYWYRQAAGRGLQLLFYSVGIGQISSEVPQNLSASRPQDRQFILSSKKLLLSDSGFYLCAWRLDTQYFGPGTRLTVL.

The chain couples TRBV6-1 to TRBJ2-5; TRBD2 is a possible D gene (5 bases). V lost 8 bases and J lost 5, with 18 bases in between. Germline V gives CDR1 MNHNS, CDR2 SASEGT. The CDR3 consists of 14 residues. The CDR3 sequence is CASRIYGLVETQYF. The CDR3 region has the DNA TGTGCCAGCCGAATTTACGGACTCGTCGAGACCCAGTACTTC.

This clonotype was counted only a few times. This chain joins TRBV2 and TRBJ2-3; 7 nucleotides match TRBD2. CDR3 length equals 18 residues. V trimming: 5 bases; J trimming: 4 bases; junction bases outside the gene matches: 18. Germline CDR1 reads SNHLY; CDR2 reads FYNNEI. In nucleotides, the CDR3 is TGTGCCAGCAGTCCGAGCGGGGAGGCCCCAGCCTATCCAGATACGCAGTATTTT. Amino acid sequence: CASSPSGEAPAYPDTQYF.

The V and J genes are TRBV12-5 and TRBJ1-1, with D possibly matching TRBD1 (6 bases). Germline lookup yields CDR1 LGHNT and CDR2 FRNRAP. CDR3 length: 16 amino acids. V was cut by 2 bases and J by 5 bases, with 18 bases left in between. The DNA for the CDR3 is TGTGCTAGTGGTTTGACAACAGGGCTCGGACGGACTGAAGCTTTCTTT. It specifies CASGLTTGLGRTEAFF.

V is TRBV6-6 and J is TRBJ2-1; D assignment may be TRBD1 or TRBD2 (6 bases each). Germline assignment: CDR1 MNHNY and CDR2 SVGAGI (reference sequence). V shed 7 bases and J shed 0 bases, with 16 bases lying between them. CDR3 length equals 16 residues. The CDR3 region has the DNA TGTGCCAGCACCACGTTGGGGGGCGCCTCCTACAATGAGCAGTTCTTC. This sequence encodes CASTTLGGASYNEQFF.

This chain connects TRBV4-1 to TRBJ1-1; D is unclear. The CDR3 has 14 residues. CDR1 is MGHRA and CDR2 is YSYEKL in the germline V gene. V lost 4 bases and J lost 4, with 13 bases in between. In DNA, the CDR3 is TGCGCCAGCAGCCCCGGGCACTACGGCACTGAAGCTTTCTTT. This gives the protein CASSPGHYGTEAFF.

This rearrangement joins TRBV6-6 to TRBJ2-3; D is unresolved. This CDR3 has 13 residues. CDR1 MNHNY and CDR2 SVGAGI come from the germline V gene (reference sequence). Trimming left V 7 bases short and J 1 base short, with 9 bases between. CDR3 DNA sequence: TGTGCCAGCACTGGCCGGGGCACAGATACGCAGTATTTT. Translating it yields CASTGRGTDTQYF.

The chain links TRBV20-1 to TRBJ2-1; 9 bases match TRBD1. The CDR3 is 13 residues long. The germline V gene has CDR1 DFQATT and CDR2 SNEGSKA (reference sequence). The V gene end was trimmed by 0 bases and the J gene end by 9 bases; junction bases not matched to a gene: 3. CDR3 DNA: TGCAGTGCTAGAGATGGACAGGGGTTTGAGCAGTTCTTC. Protein sequence: CSARDGQGFEQFF.

V usage is TRBV12-3 or TRBV12-4 and J usage is TRBJ1-2; D not resolved. Deletions cut 6 bases from V and 8 bases from J, with 7 bases between. The CDR3 length is 10 residues. Here the CDR3 reads CASRLRGYTF. The DNA for the CDR3 is TGTGCCAGCAGACTACGGGGCTACACCTTC.

The rearrangement joins TRBV6-1 to TRBJ2-7; D is undetermined. The V gene's germline CDR1 is MNHNS and CDR2 SASEGT. CDR3 size: 14 residues. The ends were cut back, 6 bases at V and 1 base at J, with 13 bases in the middle. CDR3 DNA sequence: TGTGCCAGCAGAAGCCCCCACGCATCCTACGAGCAGTACTTC. It specifies CASRSPHASYEQYF.

This clonotype was observed a handful of times. V gene TRBV28 combines with J gene TRBJ2-5, with D tentatively TRBD1 (5 bases). Looked up from germline, CDR1 is MDHEN and CDR2 is SYDVKM. The V end was cut by 4 bases, the J end by 4 bases, with 16 bases between. This CDR3 region has 15 residues. The CDR3 is CASSSSTSQGETQYF. Here the CDR3 DNA reads TGTGCCAGCAGTTCCTCTACCAGCCAGGGAGAGACCCAGTACTTC. Variable domain in full (rest from reference TRBV28 and TRBJ2-5): DVKVTQSSRYLVKRTGEKVFLECVQDMDHENMFWYRQDPGLGLRLIYFSYDVKMKEKGDIPEGYSVSREKKERFSLILESASTNQTSMYLCASSSSTSQGETQYFGPGTRLLVL.

This clonotype was counted a few times. The chain carries TRBV9 and TRBJ1-2; the D gene is possibly TRBD1 (5 bases). The CDR3 spans 16 residues. Germline CDR1 is SGDLS and CDR2 is YYNGEE. V gave up 2 bases and J gave up 2 bases, with 16 bases separating them. The CDR3 bases are TGTGCCAGCAGCGTCACTTTGGGAGGGGCAAACTATGGCTACACCTTC. Translation: CASSVTLGGANYGYTF.

Comments on this clonotype: The junction departs from germline at one end; a sequencing error may be responsible. The chain is built from TRBV6-5 and TRBJ2-5, with D unclear. TRBJ2-7 explains the end of the DNA better; the J call may be wrong. CDR3 length: 15 residues. CDR1 MNHEY and CDR2 SVGAGI come from the germline V gene. CDR3 nucleotides: TGTGCCTGCAGTGGAGAAGCTGGGCTAAGCGACGAGCAGTACTTC. It codes for CACSGEAGLSDEQYF.

This CDR3 reads CASSYSPSGNRGEQFF. CDR3 in DNA: TGTGCCAGCAGTTACTCGCCTAGCGGGAACAGGGGTGAGCAGTTCTTC. The chain recombines TRBV6-5 with TRBJ2-1; 9 bases agree with TRBD2. CDR1 and CDR2 from the germline V gene are MNHEY and SVGAGI. V trimming: 0 bases; J trimming: 9 bases; junction bases outside the gene matches: 9. The CDR3 runs to 16 residues.

This clonotype has a handful of counts. V usage is TRBV3-1 and J usage is TRBJ2-7; D gene ambiguous. Deletions cut 4 bases from V and 6 bases from J, with 13 bases between. Germline lookup yields CDR1 LGHDT and CDR2 YNNKEL (reference sequence). CDR3 length equals 13 residues. CDR3 nucleotides: TGTGCCAGCAGCCCAGCCCCTGTCTCCGAGCAGTACTTC. This translates into CASSPAPVSEQYF.

On this clonotype: The conserved final phenylalanine or tryptophan is absent from the CDR3, which likely points to a read error. The chain links TRBV20-1 to TRBJ2-7; TRBD1 matches at 7 bases. CDR3 size: 14 residues. J was trimmed by 0 bases and V by 4 bases; bases with no gene match: 6. Germline values: CDR1 DFQATT, CDR2 SNEGSKA (reference sequence). CDR3 residues: CSAITGQSSYEQYL. DNA of the CDR3: TGCAGTGCTATCACGGGACAGAGCTCCTACGAGCAGTACCTC.